The rows below give T cell receptor beta chains drawn from one sample of a study of CD8 T cells in ankylosing spondylitis. MiXCR was run by TCRdb on the 5' RACE reads, yielding one entry per CDR3 protein. Counted here are around 300,000 distinct CDR3 sequences, roughly 14% occurring once; the ten biggest clones make up about 1%. Sequencing was carried out using blood, either unsorted or a sorted T cell fraction (not recorded which). All receptors derive from a male donor with ankylosing spondylitis or in good health (not recorded which). The CDR3 runs from the conserved cysteine through the conserved F or W. A D gene is named only where the DNA matches it firmly. Not all rows give a size; the values are once, few, many and, for expanded clones, a class.

v_gene	abundance	j_gene	d_gene	CDR3nt	CDR3aa
TRBV29-1	many	TRBJ1-1	.	TGCAGCGTTGGCGGGCTCGGGGGGATGAACACTGAAGCTTTCTTT	CSVGGLGGMNTEAFF
TRBV15	few	TRBJ2-3	.	TGTGCCACCAGCAGAGCGCGATCTAGCCTCAGGGATACGCAGTATTTT	CATSRARSSLRDTQYF
TRBV10-3	few	TRBJ1-4	TRBD1	TGTGCCATCAGACCGGGACAGAGCAATGAAAAACTGTTTTTT	CAIRPGQSNEKLFF
TRBV27	.	TRBJ1-4	TRBD1	TGTGCCAGCAGACGCCGGGACAGAGAGGAAAAACTGTTTTTT	CASRRRDREEKLFF
TRBV5-5	.	TRBJ2-6	.	TGTGCCAGCAGCATAGCGAGCTCTGGGGCCAACGTCCTGACTTTC	CASSIASSGANVLTF
TRBV2	few	TRBJ1-6	.	TGTGCCAGCCTGGCCCTATCTGATTCACCCCTCCACTTT	CASLALSDSPLHF
TRBV29-1	.	TRBJ1-4	.	TGCAGCGCCCGGGCCGGAACTAATGAAAAACTGTTTTTT	CSARAGTNEKLFF
TRBV20-1	.	TRBJ2-2	.	TGCAGTGCTGTACAGGGAACTAACACCGGGGAGCTGTTTTTT	CSAVQGTNTGELFF
TRBV5-5	.	TRBJ1-1	.	TGTGCCAGCAGCTTGTATGACAGGCTCACTGAAGCTTTCTTT	CASSLYDRLTEAFF
TRBV29-1	.	TRBJ2-2	.	TGCAGCGCCAGCACAGGATTCACCGGGGAGCTGTTTTTT	CSASTGFTGELFF
TRBV4-1	.	TRBJ1-4	.	TGCGCCAGCAGCCATGTCTCAGGGGAAAAACTGTTTTTT	CASSHVSGEKLFF
TRBV5-1	.	TRBJ1-1	.	TGCGCCAGCAGCTTGGGGGGGACTGAGAACACTGAAGCTTTCTTT	CASSLGGTENTEAFF
TRBV10-3	.	TRBJ1-5	.	TGTGCCATCAGGCATTTTAGCAATCAGCCCCAGCATTTT	CAIRHFSNQPQHF
TRBV29-1	.	TRBJ2-7	.	TGCAGCGTTGAAATCCCAGGGTCGGGCTTGGTTTACGAGCAGTACTTC	CSVEIPGSGLVYEQYF
TRBV5-5	.	TRBJ1-5	TRBD1	TGTGCCAGCAGCTTGGAGCAGGGACAGCGCAATCAGCCCCAGCATTTT	CASSLEQGQRNQPQHF
TRBV5-1	many	TRBJ2-2	.	TGCGCCAGCAGCTTGGGGTCTACGAACACCGGGGAGCTGTTTTTT	CASSLGSTNTGELFF
TRBV7-9	.	TRBJ2-7	.	TGTGCCAGCAGCCCAGCGGTTGGCGAGCAGTACTTC	CASSPAVGEQYF
TRBV29-1	.	TRBJ1-1	TRBD1	TGCAGCGCTGCACAGGGGCCGGTTACTGAAGCTTTCTTT	CSAAQGPVTEAFF
TRBV5-5	.	TRBJ2-3	.	TGTGCCAGCAGCACTTACCCGGGCGGAGATACGCAGTATTTT	CASSTYPGGDTQYF
TRBV7-8	.	TRBJ1-1	.	TGTGCCAGCAGTTCCCTTGGGGAGAACACTGAAGCTTTCTTT	CASSSLGENTEAFF
TRBV6-1	.	TRBJ2-1	TRBD2	TGTGCCAGCAGTGCACGGAGCGGGGGGTCCTACAATGAGCAGTTCTTC	CASSARSGGSYNEQFF
TRBV21-1	many	TRBJ2-5	.	TGTGCCAGCAGCAAAAACCTAAGAGAGACCCAGTACTTC	CASSKNLRETQYF
TRBV20-1	once	TRBJ1-2	.	TGCAGTGCTAGAAAGGGGTACACCTTC	CSARKGYTF
TRBV9	.	TRBJ2-1	.	TGTGCCAGCACCAGGGGGCGGGGGTCCTACAATGAGCAGTTCTTC	CASTRGRGSYNEQFF
TRBV5-1	.	TRBJ1-4	.	TGCGCCAGCAGCTTGATCAGTCAGGGGACTAATGAAAAACTGTTTTTT	CASSLISQGTNEKLFF
TRBV30	.	TRBJ1-1	.	TGTGCCTGGGAAGGTGGGAAGGTGAACACTGAAGCTTTCTTT	CAWEGGKVNTEAFF
TRBV7-2	.	TRBJ2-3	TRBD2	TGTGCCAGCAGCTTAGCGGGAGCGGGAGAAAATACGCAGTATTTT	CASSLAGAGENTQYF
TRBV12-3/TRBV12-4	.	TRBJ2-3	.	TGTGCCAGCAGTCCCTCCCTAGCCGGCGGCACAGATACGCAGTATTTT	CASSPSLAGGTDTQYF
TRBV25-1	.	TRBJ1-1	.	TGTGCCAGTCTATCGGACCGGGGCGTCTTTGAAGCTTTCTTT	CASLSDRGVFEAFF
TRBV29-1	.	TRBJ1-1	.	TGCAGCGTTGGTGTCGTGGAAGCTTTCTTT	CSVGVVEAFF
TRBV7-8	.	TRBJ2-7	TRBD1	TGTGCCAGCAGCCCTCACCCCAGACAGGGGGCCTACGAGCAGTACTTC	CASSPHPRQGAYEQYF
TRBV7-9	.	TRBJ1-1	.	TGTGCCAGCAGCCCGTGGACAGAGAACACTGAAGCTTTCTTT	CASSPWTENTEAFF
TRBV29-1	.	TRBJ2-5	.	TGCAGCGTTGACAAGGGACCACCAGCCCAGTACTTC	CSVDKGPPAQYF
TRBV3-1	few	TRBJ1-3	TRBD1	TGTGCCAGCAGCCGAGGACAGGGGGCGGTCGAAAACACCATATATTTT	CASSRGQGAVENTIYF
TRBV6-5	few	TRBJ1-2	.	TGTGCCAGCAGTTCCGTAGGTGTGGCCTATGGCTACACCTTC	CASSSVGVAYGYTF
TRBV20-1	.	TRBJ1-5	TRBD1	TGCAGTGCTAGAGAAAGGACAGGGGTGATATTTCAGCCCCAGCATTTT	CSARERTGVIFQPQHF
TRBV9	.	TRBJ2-5	TRBD2	TGTGCCAGCAGCTATGCGGGGGGGAGAGAGACCCAGTACTTC	CASSYAGGRETQYF
TRBV15	.	TRBJ2-6	.	TGTGCCACCAGCAGAGAAGGGGGACAACGAACTGGGGCCAACGTCCTGACTTTC	CATSREGGQRTGANVLTF
TRBV5-1	few	TRBJ2-7	.	TGCGCCAGCAGCCTCAATCGGGGGTCCTCCTACGAGCAGTACTTC	CASSLNRGSSYEQYF
TRBV7-9	few	TRBJ1-4	.	TGTGCCAGCAGCTCGGACATTACAACTAATGAAAAACTGTTTTTT	CASSSDITTNEKLFF
TRBV10-3	.	TRBJ2-1	.	TGTGCCATCAGGAAGACAGAATCCTACAATGAGCAGTTCTTC	CAIRKTESYNEQFF
TRBV28	few	TRBJ2-2	.	TGTGCCAGCAGTCACAGGGTAGACATCGGGGAGCTGTTTTTT	CASSHRVDIGELFF
TRBV5-1	few	TRBJ1-1	.	TGCGCCAGCAGCTCTAGAGGGGGAGAAACTGAAGCTTTCTTT	CASSSRGGETEAFF
TRBV27	few	TRBJ1-2	.	TGTGCCAGCAGTCCCCATAGCGGGGGTGGCTACACCTTC	CASSPHSGGGYTF
TRBV11-2	.	TRBJ1-1	.	TGTGCCAGCAGCTTAGAAACGCGGGGTGAAGCTTTCTTT	CASSLETRGEAFF
TRBV4-2	few	TRBJ1-1	.	TGTGCCAGCAGCCAATCCCCCCCAGGGTACGTTGAAGCTTTCTTT	CASSQSPPGYVEAFF
TRBV10-3	many	TRBJ2-3	.	TGTGCCATCAGGGAGGCGGGGACCACAGATACGCAGTATTTT	CAIREAGTTDTQYF
TRBV10-3	.	TRBJ2-1	TRBD1	TGTGCCATCAGTGCCGCCGACAGGGGGGATGAGCAGTTCTTC	CAISAADRGDEQFF
TRBV4-2	.	TRBJ1-5	.	TGTGCCAGCAGCCCGGACGGGACGACCGATCAGCCCCAGCATTTT	CASSPDGTTDQPQHF
TRBV12-3/TRBV12-4	many	TRBJ1-1	.	TGTGCCAGCAGCTCGATGGTGGACACTGAAGCTTTCTTT	CASSSMVDTEAFF
TRBV20-1	many	TRBJ1-2	TRBD1	TGCAGTGCTAGACAGGGGGCTAACTATGGCTACACCTTC	CSARQGANYGYTF
TRBV5-1	few	TRBJ2-1	.	TGCGCCAGCAGCTTGGAAGGGGTCTACGCCTACAATGAGCAGTTCTTC	CASSLEGVYAYNEQFF
TRBV3-1	.	TRBJ1-5	.	TGCGCCAGCAGCCAGTCTATCGGGCCAGGCAATCAGCCCCAGCATTTT	CASSQSIGPGNQPQHF
TRBV12-3/TRBV12-4	.	TRBJ2-1	.	TGTGCCAGCAGGGGGGCCGCGGGAAACTCCTACAATGAGCAGTTCTTC	CASRGAAGNSYNEQFF
TRBV6-6	many	TRBJ1-1	.	TGTGCCAGCAGTTACGGCGGGAACACTGAAGCTTTCTTT	CASSYGGNTEAFF
TRBV14	.	TRBJ1-1	.	TGTGCCAGCAGCCAGGTTAATCTTGAAGCTTTCTTT	CASSQVNLEAFF
TRBV10-3	many	TRBJ2-7	.	TGTGCCATCAGTGAATCCCTCGAGGGGCGAGGGGAGCAGTACTTC	CAISESLEGRGEQYF